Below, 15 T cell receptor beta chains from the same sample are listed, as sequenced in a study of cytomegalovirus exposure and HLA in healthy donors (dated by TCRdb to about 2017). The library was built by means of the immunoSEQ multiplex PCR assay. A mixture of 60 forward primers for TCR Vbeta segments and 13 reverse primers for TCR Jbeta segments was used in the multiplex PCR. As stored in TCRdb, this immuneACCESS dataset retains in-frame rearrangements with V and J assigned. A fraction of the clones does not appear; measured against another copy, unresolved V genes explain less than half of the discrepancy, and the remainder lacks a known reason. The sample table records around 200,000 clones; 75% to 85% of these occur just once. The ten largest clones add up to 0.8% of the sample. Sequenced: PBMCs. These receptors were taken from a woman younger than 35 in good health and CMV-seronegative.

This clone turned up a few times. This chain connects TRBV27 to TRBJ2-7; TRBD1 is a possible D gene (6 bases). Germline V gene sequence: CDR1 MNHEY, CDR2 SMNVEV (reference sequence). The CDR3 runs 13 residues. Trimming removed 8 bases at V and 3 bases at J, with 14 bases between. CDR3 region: CASGQSDLYEQYF. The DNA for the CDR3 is TGTGCCAGCGGACAGTCCGACCTCTACGAGCAGTACTTC.

As DNA, the CDR3 is TGTGCCAGCTCACTAAAACCGGGAACAACTAATGAAAAACTGTTTTTT. It codes for CASSLKPGTTNEKLFF. The chain recombines TRBV18 with TRBJ1-4; D not certain. The V gene's germline CDR1 is KGHSH and CDR2 LQKENI. The CDR3 is made up of 16 amino acids. The ends were cut back, 4 bases at V and 0 bases at J, with 12 bases in the middle.

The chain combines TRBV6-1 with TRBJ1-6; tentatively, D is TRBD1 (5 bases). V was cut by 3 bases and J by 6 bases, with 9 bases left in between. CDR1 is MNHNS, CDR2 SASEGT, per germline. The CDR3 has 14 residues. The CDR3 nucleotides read TGTGCCAGCAGTGAGTCAGGGCTTAATTCACCCCTCCACTTT. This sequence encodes CASSESGLNSPLHF.

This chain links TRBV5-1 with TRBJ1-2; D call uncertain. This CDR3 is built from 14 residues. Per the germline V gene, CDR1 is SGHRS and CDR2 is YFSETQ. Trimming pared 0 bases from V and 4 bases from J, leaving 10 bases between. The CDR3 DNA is TGCGCCAGCAGCTTGGGCCGGGTGGGCTATGGCTACACCTTC. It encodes CASSLGRVGYGYTF.

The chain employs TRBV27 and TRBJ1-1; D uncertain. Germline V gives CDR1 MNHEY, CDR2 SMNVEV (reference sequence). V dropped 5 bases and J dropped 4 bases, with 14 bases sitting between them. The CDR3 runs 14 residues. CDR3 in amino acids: CASSNLQTSTEAFF. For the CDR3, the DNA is TGTGCCAGCAGTAACCTCCAGACAAGCACTGAAGCTTTCTTT.

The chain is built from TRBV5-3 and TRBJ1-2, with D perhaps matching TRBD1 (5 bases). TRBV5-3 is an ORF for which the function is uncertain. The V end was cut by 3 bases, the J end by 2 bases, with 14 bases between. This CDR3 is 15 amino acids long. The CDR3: CARSSGGVRNYGYTF. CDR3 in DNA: TGTGCCAGAAGCTCGGGGGGGGTCCGGAACTATGGCTACACCTTC.

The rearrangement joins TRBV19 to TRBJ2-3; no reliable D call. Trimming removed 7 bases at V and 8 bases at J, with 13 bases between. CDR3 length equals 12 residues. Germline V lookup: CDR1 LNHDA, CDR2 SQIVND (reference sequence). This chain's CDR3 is CASITNLGTQYF. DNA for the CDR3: TGTGCCAGTATTACCAACCTCGGTACGCAGTATTTT.

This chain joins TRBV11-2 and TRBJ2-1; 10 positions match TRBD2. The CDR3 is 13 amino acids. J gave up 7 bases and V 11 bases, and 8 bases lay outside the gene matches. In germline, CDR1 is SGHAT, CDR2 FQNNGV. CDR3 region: CAGASGSFNEQFF. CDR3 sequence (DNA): TGTGCCGGGGCTAGCGGGAGCTTTAATGAGCAGTTCTTC.

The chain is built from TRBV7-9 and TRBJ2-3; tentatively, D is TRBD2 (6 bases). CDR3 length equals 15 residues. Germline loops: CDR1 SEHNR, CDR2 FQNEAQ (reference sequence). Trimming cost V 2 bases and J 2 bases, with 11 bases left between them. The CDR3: CASSLSGGATDTQYF. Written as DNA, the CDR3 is TGTGCCAGCAGCTTATCAGGCGGGGCCACAGATACGCAGTATTTT. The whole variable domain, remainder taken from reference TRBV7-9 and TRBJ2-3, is DTGVSQNPRHKITKRGQNVTFRCDPISEHNRLYWYRQTLGQGPEFLTYFQNEAQLEKSRLLSDRFSAERPKGSFSTLEIQRTEQGDSAMYLCASSLSGGATDTQYFGPGTRLTVL.

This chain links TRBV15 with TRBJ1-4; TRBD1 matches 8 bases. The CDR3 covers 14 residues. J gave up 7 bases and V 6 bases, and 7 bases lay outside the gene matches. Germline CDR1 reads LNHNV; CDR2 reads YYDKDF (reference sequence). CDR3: CATRPTGVGEKLFF. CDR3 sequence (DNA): TGTGCCACCAGACCGACAGGGGTGGGTGAAAAACTGTTTTTT. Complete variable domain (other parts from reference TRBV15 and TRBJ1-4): DAMVIQNPRYQVTQFGKPVTLSCSQTLNHNVMYWYQQKSSQAPKLLFHYYDKDFNNEADTPDNFQSRRPNTSFCFLDIRSPGLGDTAMYLCATRPTGVGEKLFFGSGTQLSVL.

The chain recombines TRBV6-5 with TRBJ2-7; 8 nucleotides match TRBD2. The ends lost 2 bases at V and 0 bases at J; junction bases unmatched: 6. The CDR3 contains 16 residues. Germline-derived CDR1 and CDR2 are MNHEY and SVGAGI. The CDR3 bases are TGTGCCAGCAGTTACGATGGCGGGGGGAGCTCCTACGAGCAGTACTTC. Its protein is CASSYDGGGSSYEQYF.

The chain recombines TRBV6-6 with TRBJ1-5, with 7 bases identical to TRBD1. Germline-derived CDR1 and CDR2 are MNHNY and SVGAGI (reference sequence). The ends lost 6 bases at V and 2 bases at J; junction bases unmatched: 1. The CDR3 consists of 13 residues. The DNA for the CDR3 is TGTGCCAGCAGCGACAGGGGCAATCAGCCCCAGCATTTT. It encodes CASSDRGNQPQHF.

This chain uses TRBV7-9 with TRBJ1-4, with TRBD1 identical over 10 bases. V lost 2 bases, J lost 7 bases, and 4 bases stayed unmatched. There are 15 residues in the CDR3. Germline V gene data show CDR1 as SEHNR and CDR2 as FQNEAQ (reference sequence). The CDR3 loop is CASSLLGQGIEKLFF. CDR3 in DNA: TGTGCCAGCAGCTTATTGGGACAGGGGATTGAAAAACTGTTTTTT.

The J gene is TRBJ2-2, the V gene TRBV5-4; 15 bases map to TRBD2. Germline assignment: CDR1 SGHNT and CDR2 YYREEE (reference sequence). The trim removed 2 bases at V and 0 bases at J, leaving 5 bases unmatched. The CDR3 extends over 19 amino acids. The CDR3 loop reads CASSFGLAGGRPNTGELFF. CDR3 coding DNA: TGTGCCAGCAGCTTCGGACTAGCGGGGGGGCGGCCGAACACCGGGGAGCTGTTTTTT.

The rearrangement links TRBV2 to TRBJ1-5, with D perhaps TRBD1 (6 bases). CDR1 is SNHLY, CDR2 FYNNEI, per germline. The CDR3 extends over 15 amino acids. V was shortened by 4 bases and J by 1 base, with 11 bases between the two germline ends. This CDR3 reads CASSGQATSNQPQHF. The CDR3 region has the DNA TGTGCCAGCAGTGGACAGGCGACCAGCAATCAGCCCCAGCATTTT.